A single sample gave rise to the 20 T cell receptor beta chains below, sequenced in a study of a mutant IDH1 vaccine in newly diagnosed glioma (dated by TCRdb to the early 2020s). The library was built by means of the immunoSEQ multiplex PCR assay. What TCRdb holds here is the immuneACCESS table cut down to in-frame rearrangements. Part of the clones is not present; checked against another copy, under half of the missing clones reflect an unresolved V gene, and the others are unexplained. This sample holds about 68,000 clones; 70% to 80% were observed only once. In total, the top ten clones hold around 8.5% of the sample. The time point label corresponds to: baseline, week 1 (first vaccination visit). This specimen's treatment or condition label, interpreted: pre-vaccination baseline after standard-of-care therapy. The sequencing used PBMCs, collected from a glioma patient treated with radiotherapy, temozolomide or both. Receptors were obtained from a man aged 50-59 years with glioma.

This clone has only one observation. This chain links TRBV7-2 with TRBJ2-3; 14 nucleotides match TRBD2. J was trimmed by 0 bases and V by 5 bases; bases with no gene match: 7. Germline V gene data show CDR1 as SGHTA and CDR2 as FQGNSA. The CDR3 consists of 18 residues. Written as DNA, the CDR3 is TGTGCCAGCAGCCCGGGACTAGCGGGGGCGCTAAGCACAGATACGCAGTATTTT. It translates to CASSPGLAGALSTDTQYF. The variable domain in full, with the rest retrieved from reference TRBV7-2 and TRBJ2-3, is GAGVSQSPSNKVTEKGKDVELRCDPISGHTALYWYRQSLGQGLEFLIYFQGNSAPDKSGLPSDRFSAERTGGSVSTLTIQRTQQEDSAVYLCASSPGLAGALSTDTQYFGPGTRLTVL.

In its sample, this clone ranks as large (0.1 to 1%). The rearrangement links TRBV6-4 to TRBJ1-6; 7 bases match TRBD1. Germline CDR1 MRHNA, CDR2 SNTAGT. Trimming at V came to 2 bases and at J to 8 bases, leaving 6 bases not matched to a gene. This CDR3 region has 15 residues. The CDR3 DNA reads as TGTGCCAGCAGTGACACCCGACAGGGCCATTCACCCCTCCACTTT. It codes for CASSDTRQGHSPLHF.

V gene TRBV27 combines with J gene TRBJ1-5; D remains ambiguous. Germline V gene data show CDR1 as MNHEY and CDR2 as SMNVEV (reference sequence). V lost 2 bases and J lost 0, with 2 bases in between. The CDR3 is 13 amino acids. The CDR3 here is CASSLSSNQPQHF. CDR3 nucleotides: TGTGCCAGCAGTTTAAGTAGCAATCAGCCCCAGCATTTT.

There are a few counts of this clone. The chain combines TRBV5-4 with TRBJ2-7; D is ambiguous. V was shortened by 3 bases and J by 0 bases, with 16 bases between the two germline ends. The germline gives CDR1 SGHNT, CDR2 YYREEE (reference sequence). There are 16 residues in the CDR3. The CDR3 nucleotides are TGTGCCAGCAGCTCGGGTCCCCCAGGTAGCTCCTACGAGCAGTACTTC. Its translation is CASSSGPPGSSYEQYF.

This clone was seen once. The CDR3 reads CATSREGTEAFF. The CDR3, as DNA: TGTGCCACCAGCAGAGAAGGGACTGAAGCTTTCTTT. The rearrangement links TRBV15 to TRBJ1-1; D is unclear. This CDR3 region has 12 residues. Per germline, CDR1 LNHNV and CDR2 YYDKDF (reference sequence). The V end was cut by 0 bases, the J end by 5 bases, with 4 bases between.

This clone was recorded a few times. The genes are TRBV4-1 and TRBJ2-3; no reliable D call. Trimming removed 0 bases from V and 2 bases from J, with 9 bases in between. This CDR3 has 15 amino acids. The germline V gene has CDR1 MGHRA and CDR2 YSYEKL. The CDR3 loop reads CASSQESAITDTQYF. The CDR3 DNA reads TGCGCCAGCAGCCAAGAATCAGCGATCACAGATACGCAGTATTTT.

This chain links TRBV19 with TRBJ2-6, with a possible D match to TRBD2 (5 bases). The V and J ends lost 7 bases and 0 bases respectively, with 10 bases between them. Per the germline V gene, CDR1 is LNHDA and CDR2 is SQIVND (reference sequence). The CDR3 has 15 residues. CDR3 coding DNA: TGTGCCAGTACCAGGAGGACCTCTGGGGCCAACGTCCTGACTTTC. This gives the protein CASTRRTSGANVLTF. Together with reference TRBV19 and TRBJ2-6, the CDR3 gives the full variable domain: DGGITQSPKYLFRKEGQNVTLSCEQNLNHDAMYWYRQDPGQGLRLIYYSQIVNDFQKGDIAEGYSVSREKKESFPLTVTSAQKNPTAFYLCASTRRTSGANVLTFGAGSRLTVL.

In DNA, the CDR3 is TGTGCCAGCAGCCCCTCGGGGCTGGTATACAATGAGCAGTTCTTC. Encoded protein: CASSPSGLVYNEQFF. This sequence joins TRBV9 and TRBJ2-1; D possibly matches TRBD1 or TRBD2 (5 bases each). The germline V gene encodes CDR1 SGDLS and CDR2 YYNGEE. V was shortened by 4 bases and J by 4 bases, with 15 bases between the two germline ends. The CDR3 contains 15 residues.

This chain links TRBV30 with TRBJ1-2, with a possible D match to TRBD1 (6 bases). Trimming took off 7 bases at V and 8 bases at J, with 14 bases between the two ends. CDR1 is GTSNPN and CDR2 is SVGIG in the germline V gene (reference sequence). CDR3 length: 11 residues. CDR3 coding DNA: TGTGCCTACCGCGGGGGCGAAGGCTACACCTTC. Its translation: CAYRGGEGYTF.

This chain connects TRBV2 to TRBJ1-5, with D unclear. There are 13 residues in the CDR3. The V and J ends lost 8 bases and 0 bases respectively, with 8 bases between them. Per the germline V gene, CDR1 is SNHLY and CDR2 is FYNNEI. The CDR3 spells CASDRDSNQPQHF. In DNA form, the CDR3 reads TGTGCCAGCGATAGGGATAGCAATCAGCCCCAGCATTTT.

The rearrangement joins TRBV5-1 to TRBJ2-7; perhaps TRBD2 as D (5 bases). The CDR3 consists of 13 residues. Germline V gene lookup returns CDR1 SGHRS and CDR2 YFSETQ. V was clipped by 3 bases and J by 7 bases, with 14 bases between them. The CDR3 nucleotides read TGCGCCAGCAGCTCAGGCCCACGGAGGGAGCAGTACTTC. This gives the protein CASSSGPRREQYF.

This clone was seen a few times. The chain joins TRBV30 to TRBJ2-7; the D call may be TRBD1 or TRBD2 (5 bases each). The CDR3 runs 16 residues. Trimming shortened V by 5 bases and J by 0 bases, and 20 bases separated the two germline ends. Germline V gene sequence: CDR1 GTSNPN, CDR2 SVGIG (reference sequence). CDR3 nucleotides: TGTGCCTGGTCCTCCATGTGGGACGGAAGCTCCTACGAGCAGTACTTC. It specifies CAWSSMWDGSSYEQYF.

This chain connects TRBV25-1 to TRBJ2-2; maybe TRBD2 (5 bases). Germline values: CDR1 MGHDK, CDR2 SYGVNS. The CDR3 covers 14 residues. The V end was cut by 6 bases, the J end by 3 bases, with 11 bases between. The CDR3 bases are TGTGCCAGCAGAAGGGCCGGGGACACCGGGGAGCTGTTTTTT. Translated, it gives CASRRAGDTGELFF.

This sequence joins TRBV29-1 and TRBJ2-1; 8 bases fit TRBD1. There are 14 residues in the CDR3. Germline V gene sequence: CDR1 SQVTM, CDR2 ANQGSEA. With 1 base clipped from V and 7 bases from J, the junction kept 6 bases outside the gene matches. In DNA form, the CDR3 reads TGCAGCGTTGAAGCCGCAGGGGGCGGGAATGAGCAGTTCTTC. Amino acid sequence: CSVEAAGGGNEQFF.

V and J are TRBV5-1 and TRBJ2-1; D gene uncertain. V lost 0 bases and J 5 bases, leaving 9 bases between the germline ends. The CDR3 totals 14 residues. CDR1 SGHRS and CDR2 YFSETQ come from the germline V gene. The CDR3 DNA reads TGCGCCAGCAGCTTGGGGCCGGTAGACAATGAGCAGTTCTTC. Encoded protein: CASSLGPVDNEQFF.

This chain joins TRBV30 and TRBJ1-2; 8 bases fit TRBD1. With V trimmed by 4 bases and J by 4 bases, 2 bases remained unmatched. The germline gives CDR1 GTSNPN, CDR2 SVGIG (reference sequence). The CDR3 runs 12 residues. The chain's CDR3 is CAWTGQGYGYTF. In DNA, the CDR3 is TGTGCCTGGACCGGACAGGGCTATGGCTACACCTTC.

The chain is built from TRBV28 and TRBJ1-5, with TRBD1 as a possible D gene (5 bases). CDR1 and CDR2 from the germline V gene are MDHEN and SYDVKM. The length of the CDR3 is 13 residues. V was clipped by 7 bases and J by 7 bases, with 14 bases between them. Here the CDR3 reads CASTRARGQPQHF. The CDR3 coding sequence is TGTGCCAGCACGCGGGCTCGGGGGCAGCCCCAGCATTTT.

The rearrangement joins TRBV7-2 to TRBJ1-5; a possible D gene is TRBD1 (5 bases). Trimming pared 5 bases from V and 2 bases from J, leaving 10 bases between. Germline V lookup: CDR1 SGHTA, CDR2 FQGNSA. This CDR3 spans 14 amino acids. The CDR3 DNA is TGTGCCAGCAGCCCTTGGGGCGGCAATCAGCCCCAGCATTTT. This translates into CASSPWGGNQPQHF.

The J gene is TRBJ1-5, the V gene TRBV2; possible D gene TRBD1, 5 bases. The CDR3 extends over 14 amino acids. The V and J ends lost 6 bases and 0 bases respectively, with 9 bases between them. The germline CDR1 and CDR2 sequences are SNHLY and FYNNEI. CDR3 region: CASRGGNSNQPQHF. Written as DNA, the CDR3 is TGTGCCAGCAGGGGGGGAAATAGCAATCAGCCCCAGCATTTT.

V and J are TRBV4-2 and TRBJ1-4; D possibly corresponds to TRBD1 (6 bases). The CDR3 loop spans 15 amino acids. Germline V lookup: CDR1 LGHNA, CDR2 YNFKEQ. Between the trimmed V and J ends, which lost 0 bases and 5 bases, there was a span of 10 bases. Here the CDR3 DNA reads TGTGCCAGCAGCCAAGATCCAGGGGCCAATGAAAAACTGTTTTTT. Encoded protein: CASSQDPGANEKLFF.